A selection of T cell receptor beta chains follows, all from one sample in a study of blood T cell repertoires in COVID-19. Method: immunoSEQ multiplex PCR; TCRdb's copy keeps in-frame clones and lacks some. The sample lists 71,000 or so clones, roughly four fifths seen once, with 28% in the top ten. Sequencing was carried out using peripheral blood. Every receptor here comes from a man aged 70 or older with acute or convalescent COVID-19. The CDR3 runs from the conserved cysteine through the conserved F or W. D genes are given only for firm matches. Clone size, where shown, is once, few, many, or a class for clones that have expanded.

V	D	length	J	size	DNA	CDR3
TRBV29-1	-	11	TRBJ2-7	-	TGCAGCGCCGGAGGAGTGCGCGAGCAGTACTTC	CSAGGVREQYF
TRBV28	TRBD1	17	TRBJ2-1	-	TGTGCCAGCAGTTCGTCCTCCCGGGACAGGGGTCACAATGAGCAGTTCTTC	CASSSSSRDRGHNEQFF
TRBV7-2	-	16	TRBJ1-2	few	TGTGCCAGCAGTCCTGACCCGGGGGGGATTAACTATGGCTACACCTTC	CASSPDPGGINYGYTF
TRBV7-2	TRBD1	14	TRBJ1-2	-	TGTGCCAGCAGCTTAAGACAGGGAGGAGATGGCTACACCTTC	CASSLRQGGDGYTF
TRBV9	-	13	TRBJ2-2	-	TGTGCCAGCAGCGCCTCGGACACCGGGGAGCTGTTTTTT	CASSASDTGELFF
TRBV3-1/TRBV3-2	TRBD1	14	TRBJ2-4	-	TGTGCCAGCAGCTCCGGGACAGGAGGTTACATTCAGTACTTC	CASSSGTGGYIQYF
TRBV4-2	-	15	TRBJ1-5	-	TGTGCCAGCAGCCTTCAGGTAATGGGCAATCAGCCCCAGCATTTT	CASSLQVMGNQPQHF
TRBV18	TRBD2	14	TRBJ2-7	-	TGTGCCAGCTCACCACGGACTAGCGTCTACGAGCAGTACTTC	CASSPRTSVYEQYF
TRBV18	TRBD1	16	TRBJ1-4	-	TGTGCCAGCTCAGCGCGACAGGGAACAACTAATGAAAAACTGTTTTTT	CASSARQGTTNEKLFF
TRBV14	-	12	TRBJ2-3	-	TGTGCCAGCAGCCCCGGGGGTGATACGCAGTATTTT	CASSPGGDTQYF
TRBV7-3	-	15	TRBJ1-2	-	TGTGCCAGCAGCCCCGGGACTGGGGAGGGCTATGGCTACACCTTC	CASSPGTGEGYGYTF
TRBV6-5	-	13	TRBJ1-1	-	TGTGCCAGCAGTTACGGGCCGAACACTGAAGCTTTCTTT	CASSYGPNTEAFF
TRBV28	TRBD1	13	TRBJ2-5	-	TGTGCCAGCACCGCCGGGACAGTGAAGACCCAGTACTTC	CASTAGTVKTQYF
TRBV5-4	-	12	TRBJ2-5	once	TGTGCCAGCAGCCTAGCGTTGGAGACCCAGTACTTC	CASSLALETQYF
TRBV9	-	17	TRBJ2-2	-	TGTGCCAGCAGCGTAGAAGCTTGGACAGTTAACACCGGGGAGCTGTTTTTT	CASSVEAWTVNTGELFF
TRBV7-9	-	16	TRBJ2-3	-	TGTGCCAGCAGCTTGGCTGGGACTCAGGGAACAGATACGCAGTATTTT	CASSLAGTQGTDTQYF